These T cell receptor beta chains were read from a single sample in a study of early T cells in non-severe SARS-CoV-2 infection. Each CDR3 protein gets one entry after TCRdb re-called the 5' RACE reads with MiXCR. The sample lists over 50,000 distinct CDR3 sequences, 7.7% seen once, with under 12% in the top ten. Material: whole blood, obtained at baseline. These receptors were collected from an adult who was a healthcare worker with PCR-confirmed SARS-CoV-2 infection or an uninfected control (not recorded which). CDR3s include the opening cysteine and the closing phenylalanine or tryptophan. D genes are given only for firm matches. Not all rows give a size; the values are once, few, many and, for expanded clones, a class.

v_gene	d_gene	j_gene	abundance	CDR3nt	CDR3aa
TRBV27	.	TRBJ2-2	few	TGTGCCAGCAGACCCGGGACGGCGAACACCGGGGAGCTGTTTTTT	CASRPGTANTGELFF
TRBV30	.	TRBJ2-3	many	TGTGCCTGGAAGCGTATTAGCACAGATACGCAGTATTTT	CAWKRISTDTQYF
TRBV30	.	TRBJ2-3	many	TGTGCCTGGGGTGGCACGGGCACAGATACGCAGTATTTT	CAWGGTGTDTQYF
TRBV4-3	.	TRBJ2-1	many	TGCGCCAGCAGCCAAGATTGGCGGGGATCAACGGATGAGCAGTTCTTC	CASSQDWRGSTDEQFF
TRBV25-1	TRBD2	TRBJ2-1	many	TGTGCCAGCAGTGAATATAAACTAGCGGGTAAGCCGCAGGACGTCGATGAGCAGTTCTTC	CASSEYKLAGKPQDVDEQFF
TRBV6-5	.	TRBJ1-5	many	TGTGCCAGCAGTTATGTCGATCGCGGTGATAACAATCAGCCCCAGCATTTT	CASSYVDRGDNNQPQHF
TRBV2	TRBD1	TRBJ2-7	.	TGTGCCAGCAGTGAAGCGCGGAGGGTCCGGACAGGGAGTTGGTTGCAGTACTTC	CASSEARRVRTGSWLQYF
TRBV29-1	.	TRBJ2-5	few	TGCAGCGTTGCGTACCAAGAGACCCAGTACTTC	CSVAYQETQYF
TRBV29-1	TRBD1	TRBJ2-1	many	TGCAGCGCCACGGGACAGCGAATCTACAATGAGCAGTTCTTC	CSATGQRIYNEQFF
TRBV6-5	TRBD1	TRBJ1-6	many	TGTGCCAGCAGTTACTCGAAGACCGGGACAGGGCGAGGTCCCCTCCACTTT	CASSYSKTGTGRGPLHF
TRBV5-1	.	TRBJ1-1	.	TGTGCCAGCAGCCCCCCACTGAACACTGAAGCTTTCTTT	CASSPPLNTEAFF
TRBV12-3/TRBV12-4	.	TRBJ2-3	.	TGTGCCAGCAGTTTACAAGATACGCAGTATTTT	CASSLQDTQYF
TRBV10-3	TRBD1	TRBJ1-1	many	TGTGCCATCAGTCGACAGGGAAACACTGAAGCTTTCTTT	CAISRQGNTEAFF
TRBV21-1	.	TRBJ2-5	many	TGTGCCAGCAGCAACCAGTTAGGGACCCAGTACTTC	CASSNQLGTQYF
TRBV19	TRBD1	TRBJ1-1	.	TGTGCCAGTAGCCGGACAGGGGGGGGCACTGAAGCTTTCTTT	CASSRTGGGTEAFF
TRBV4-3	.	TRBJ2-3	.	TGCGCCAGCAGCCAGGGCAGCGCAAATACGCAGTATTTT	CASSQGSANTQYF
TRBV27	.	TRBJ1-4	few	TGTGCCAGCAGTTTAAGCGTGTTCAATGAAAAACTGTTTTTT	CASSLSVFNEKLFF
TRBV30	TRBD1	TRBJ1-2	.	TGTGCCTGGGGGACAGGGGGCAGTGGCTACACCTTC	CAWGTGGSGYTF
TRBV7-8	TRBD2	TRBJ2-7	.	TGTGCCAGCAGCCAAACACTAGCGGGTCCCTCCTACGAGCAGTACTTC	CASSQTLAGPSYEQYF
TRBV3-1	.	TRBJ2-1	few	TGTGCCAGCAGCCAAGGAGTGGTCTCCTACAATGAGCAGTTCTTC	CASSQGVVSYNEQFF
TRBV5-6	.	TRBJ2-2	.	TGTGCCAGCAGCTTTTTAGGGTCTGGGGAGCTGTTTTTT	CASSFLGSGELFF
TRBV7-2	.	TRBJ2-7	many	TGTGCCAGCAGCCTCGCGTGGGAGCAGTACTTC	CASSLAWEQYF
TRBV5-1	.	TRBJ2-1	.	TGCGCCAGCACCGAGAATAATGAGCAGTTCTTC	CASTENNEQFF
TRBV11-2	TRBD1	TRBJ2-5	few	TGTGCCAGCAGCACGCGGACAGGGGCTGGAGAGACCCAGTACTTC	CASSTRTGAGETQYF
TRBV20-1	TRBD2	TRBJ2-1	many	TGCAGTGCTCGCCTAGCGGGAGGAAACAATGAGCAGTTCTTC	CSARLAGGNNEQFF
TRBV4-3	TRBD1	TRBJ1-1	few	TGCGCCAGCAGCCAAGGGACAGGGGGCGTCACTGAAGCTTTCTTT	CASSQGTGGVTEAFF
TRBV7-9	.	TRBJ2-1	many	TGTGCCAGCGGGTCTGTGTATGAGCAGTTCTTC	CASGSVYEQFF
TRBV28	.	TRBJ2-5	few	TGTGCCAGCAGTTTATCGTTTAGGGACCAAGAGACCCAGTACTTC	CASSLSFRDQETQYF
TRBV14	.	TRBJ2-1	few	TGTGCCAGCAGCCAGAGGCTTAGGCCTGAGCAGTTCTTC	CASSQRLRPEQFF
TRBV3-1	TRBD1	TRBJ1-2	many	TGTGCCAGCAGCCGGGGACAGACTTGGTATGGCTACACCTTC	CASSRGQTWYGYTF
TRBV6-2/TRBV6-3	.	TRBJ1-1	.	TGTGCCAGCACCCTACGGAACAGGGTCATGAACACTGAAGCTTTCTTT	CASTLRNRVMNTEAFF
TRBV11-1	TRBD2	TRBJ2-7	.	TGTGCCAGCAGCTTTGGTAGCGGGAGGGCCTACGAGCAGTACTTC	CASSFGSGRAYEQYF
TRBV11-2	TRBD1	TRBJ1-4	.	TGTGCCAGCAGCCTGACAGGGGGCACGTCTAATGAAAAACTGTTTTTT	CASSLTGGTSNEKLFF
TRBV12-3/TRBV12-4	TRBD1	TRBJ1-3	few	TGTGCCAGCATTGTGGACAGGGACGGAAACACCATATATTTT	CASIVDRDGNTIYF